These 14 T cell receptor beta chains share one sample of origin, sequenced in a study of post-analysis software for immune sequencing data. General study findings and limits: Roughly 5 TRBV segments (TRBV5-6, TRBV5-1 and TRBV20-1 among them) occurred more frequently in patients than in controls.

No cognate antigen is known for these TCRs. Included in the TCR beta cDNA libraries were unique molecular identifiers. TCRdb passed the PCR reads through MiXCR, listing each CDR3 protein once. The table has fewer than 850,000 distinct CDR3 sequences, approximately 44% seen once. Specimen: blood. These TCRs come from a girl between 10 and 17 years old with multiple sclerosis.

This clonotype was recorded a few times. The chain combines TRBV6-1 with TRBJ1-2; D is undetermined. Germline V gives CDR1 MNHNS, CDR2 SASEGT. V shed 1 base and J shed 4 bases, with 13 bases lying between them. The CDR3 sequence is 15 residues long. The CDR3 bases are TGTGCCAGCAGTGAAGGGCAGCCGATCTCCTATGGCTACACCTTC. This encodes CASSEGQPISYGYTF.

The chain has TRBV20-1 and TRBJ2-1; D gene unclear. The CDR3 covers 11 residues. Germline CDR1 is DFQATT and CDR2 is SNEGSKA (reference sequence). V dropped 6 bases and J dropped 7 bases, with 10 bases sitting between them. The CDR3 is CSAEHLNEQFF. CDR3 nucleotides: TGCAGTGCAGAGCACCTTAATGAGCAGTTCTTC.

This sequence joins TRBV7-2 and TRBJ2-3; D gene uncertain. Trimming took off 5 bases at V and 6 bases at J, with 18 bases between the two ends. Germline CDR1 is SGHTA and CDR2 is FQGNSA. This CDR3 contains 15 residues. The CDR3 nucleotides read TGTGCCAGCAGCCCCCCTGGCGGTCCCGAGGATACGCAGTATTTT. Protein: CASSPPGGPEDTQYF.

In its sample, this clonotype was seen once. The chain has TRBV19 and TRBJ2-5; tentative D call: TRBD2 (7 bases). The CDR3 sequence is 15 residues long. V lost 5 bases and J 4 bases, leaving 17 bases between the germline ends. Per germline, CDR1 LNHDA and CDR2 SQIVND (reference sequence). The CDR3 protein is CASSPLPRGGETQYF. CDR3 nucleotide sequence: TGTGCCAGTAGTCCACTCCCGAGGGGGGGAGAGACCCAGTACTTC.

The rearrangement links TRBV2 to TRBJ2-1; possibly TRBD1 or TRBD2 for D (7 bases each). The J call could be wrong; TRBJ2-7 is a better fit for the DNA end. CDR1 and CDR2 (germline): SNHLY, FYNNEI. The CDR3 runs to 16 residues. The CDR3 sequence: CASPGGRDNAYNEQYF. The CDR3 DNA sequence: TGTGCCAGCCCAGGGGGGAGGGACAACGCCTACAATGAGCAGTACTTC.

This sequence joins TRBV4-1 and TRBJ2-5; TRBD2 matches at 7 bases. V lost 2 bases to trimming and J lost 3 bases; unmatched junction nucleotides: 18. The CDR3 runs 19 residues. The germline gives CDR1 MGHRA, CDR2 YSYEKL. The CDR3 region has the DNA TGCGCCAGCAGCCAATCCGCGACTAGCCTAAGGGGATCGGAAGAGACCCAGTACTTC. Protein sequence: CASSQSATSLRGSEETQYF.

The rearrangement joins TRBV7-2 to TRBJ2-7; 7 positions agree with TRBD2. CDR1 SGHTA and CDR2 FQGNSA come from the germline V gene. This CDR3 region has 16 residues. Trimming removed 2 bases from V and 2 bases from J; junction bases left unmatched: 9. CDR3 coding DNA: TGTGCCAGCAGCTTACCTCGGCCTAGCGGTACCTACGAGCAGTACTTC. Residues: CASSLPRPSGTYEQYF.

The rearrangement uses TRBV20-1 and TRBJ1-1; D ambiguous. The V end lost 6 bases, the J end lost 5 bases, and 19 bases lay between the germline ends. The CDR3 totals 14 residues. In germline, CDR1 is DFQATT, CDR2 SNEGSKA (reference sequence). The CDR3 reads CSASGIRAWTEAFF. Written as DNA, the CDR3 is TGCAGTGCAAGCGGGATCCGGGCTTGGACTGAAGCTTTCTTT.

CDR3 nucleotides: TGTGCCAGCAGAAAGTACGGGACACCGAACACTGAAGCTTTCTTT. The encoded protein is CASRKYGTPNTEAFF. The V call is TRBV12-3 or TRBV12-4, the J call TRBJ1-1, with D tentatively TRBD1 (6 bases). The V gene lost 6 bases and the J gene lost 1 base, with 15 bases spanning the gap. This CDR3 is 15 amino acids long.

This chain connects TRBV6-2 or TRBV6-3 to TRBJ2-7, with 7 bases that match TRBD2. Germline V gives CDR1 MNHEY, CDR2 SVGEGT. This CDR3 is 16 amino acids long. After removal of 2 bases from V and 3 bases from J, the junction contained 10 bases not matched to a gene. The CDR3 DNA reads TGTGCCAGCAGTTACGCACGGGGGGTAAACGTCTACGAGCAGTACTTC. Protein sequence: CASSYARGVNVYEQYF.

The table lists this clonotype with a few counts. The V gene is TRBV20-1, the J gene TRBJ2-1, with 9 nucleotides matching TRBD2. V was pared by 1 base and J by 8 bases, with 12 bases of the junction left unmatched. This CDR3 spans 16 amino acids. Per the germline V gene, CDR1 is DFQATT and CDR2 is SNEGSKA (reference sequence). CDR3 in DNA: TGCAGTGCTAGAGCATCGGCGGGAGGGCCCTGGGATGAGCAGTTCTTC. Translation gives CSARASAGGPWDEQFF.

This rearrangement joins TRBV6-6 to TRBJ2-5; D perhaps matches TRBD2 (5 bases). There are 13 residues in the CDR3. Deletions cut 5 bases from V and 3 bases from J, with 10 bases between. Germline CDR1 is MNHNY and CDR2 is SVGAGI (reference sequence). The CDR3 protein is CASSPRREETQYF. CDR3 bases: TGTGCCAGCAGTCCGAGGCGGGAAGAGACCCAGTACTTC.

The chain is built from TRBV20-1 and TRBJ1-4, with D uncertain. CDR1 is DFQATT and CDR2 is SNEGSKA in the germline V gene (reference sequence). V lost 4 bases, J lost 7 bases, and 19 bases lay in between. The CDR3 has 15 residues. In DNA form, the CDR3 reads TGCAGTGCTACGCCCTATCAGGAGCCTAGTGAAAAACTGTTTTTT. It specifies CSATPYQEPSEKLFF.

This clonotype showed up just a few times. The chain's CDR3 is CSARASSGSGQETQYF. Here the CDR3 DNA reads TGCAGTGCTAGAGCGTCTAGCGGGAGTGGGCAAGAGACCCAGTACTTC. The gene calls are TRBV20-1 and TRBJ2-5; 10 bases agree with TRBD2. This CDR3 has 16 residues. V was clipped by 1 base and J by 2 bases; unmatched bases: 7. CDR1 DFQATT and CDR2 SNEGSKA come from the germline V gene (reference sequence).